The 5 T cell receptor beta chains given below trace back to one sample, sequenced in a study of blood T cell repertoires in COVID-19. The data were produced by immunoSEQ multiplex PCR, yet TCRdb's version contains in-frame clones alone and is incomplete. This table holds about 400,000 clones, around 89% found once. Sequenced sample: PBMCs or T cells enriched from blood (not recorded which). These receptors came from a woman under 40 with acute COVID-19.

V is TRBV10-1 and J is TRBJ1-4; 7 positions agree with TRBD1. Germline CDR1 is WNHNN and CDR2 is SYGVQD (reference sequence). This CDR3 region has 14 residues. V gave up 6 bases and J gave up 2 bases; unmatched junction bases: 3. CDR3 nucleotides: TGCGCCAGCAGCACAGGGGACACTAATGAAAAACTGTTTTTT. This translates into CASSTGDTNEKLFF.

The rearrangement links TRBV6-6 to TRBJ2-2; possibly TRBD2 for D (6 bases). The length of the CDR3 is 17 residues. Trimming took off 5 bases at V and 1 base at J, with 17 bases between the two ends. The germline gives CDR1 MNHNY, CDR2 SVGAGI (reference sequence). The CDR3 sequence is CASSRRPGVQNTGELFF. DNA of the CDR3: TGTGCCAGCAGTCGGCGGCCGGGAGTACAGAACACCGGGGAGCTGTTTTTT.

CDR3 region: CATRGTGAGANVLTF. CDR3 bases: TGTGCCACCCGGGGAACAGGGGCGGGGGCCAACGTCCTGACTTTC. This chain uses TRBV27 with TRBJ2-6, with 7 bases that match TRBD1. The V gene's germline CDR1 is MNHEY and CDR2 SMNVEV (reference sequence). This CDR3 region has 15 residues. V lost 10 bases and J lost 4; bases outside the gene matches: 10. Based on the CDR3 plus reference TRBV27 and TRBJ2-6, the full variable domain is EAQVTQNPRYLITVTGKKLTVTCSQNMNHEYMSWYRQDPGLGLRQIYYSMNVEVTDKGDVPEGYKVSRKEKRNFPLILESPSPNQTSLYFCATRGTGAGANVLTFGAGSRLTVL.

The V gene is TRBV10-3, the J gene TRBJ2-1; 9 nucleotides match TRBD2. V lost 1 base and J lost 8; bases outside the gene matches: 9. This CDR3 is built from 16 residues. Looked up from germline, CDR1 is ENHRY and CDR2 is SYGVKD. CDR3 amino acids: CAISEFRGLADYEQFF. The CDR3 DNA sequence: TGTGCCATCAGTGAGTTTCGGGGACTAGCAGATTATGAGCAGTTCTTC.

The CDR3 DNA follows: TGTGCCAGCAGCGTAGCTCTGCGGGGGACAGATACGCAGTATTTT. Translating gives CASSVALRGTDTQYF. The chain has TRBV9 and TRBJ2-3, with 7 bases aligning to TRBD2. The CDR3 is 15 residues long. J lost 3 bases, V lost 0 bases, and 4 bases had no gene match. Per the germline V gene, CDR1 is SGDLS and CDR2 is YYNGEE.